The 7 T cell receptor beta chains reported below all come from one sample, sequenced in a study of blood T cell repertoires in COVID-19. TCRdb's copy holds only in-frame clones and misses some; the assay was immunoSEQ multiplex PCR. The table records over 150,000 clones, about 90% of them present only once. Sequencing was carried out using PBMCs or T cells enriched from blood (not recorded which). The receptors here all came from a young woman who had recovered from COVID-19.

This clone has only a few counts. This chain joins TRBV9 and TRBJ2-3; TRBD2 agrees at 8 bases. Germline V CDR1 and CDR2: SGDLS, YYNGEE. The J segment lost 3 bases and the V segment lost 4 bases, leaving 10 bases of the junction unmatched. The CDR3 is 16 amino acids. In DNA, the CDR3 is TGTGCCAGCAGCTCACCAGGGCGGGGGGAAACAGATACGCAGTATTTT. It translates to CASSSPGRGETDTQYF. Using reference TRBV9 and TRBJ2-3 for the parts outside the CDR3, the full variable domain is DSGVTQTPKHLITATGQRVTLRCSPRSGDLSVYWYQQSLDQGLQFLIQYYNGEERAKGNILERFSAQQFPDLHSELNLSSLELGDSALYFCASSSPGRGETDTQYFGPGTRLTVL.

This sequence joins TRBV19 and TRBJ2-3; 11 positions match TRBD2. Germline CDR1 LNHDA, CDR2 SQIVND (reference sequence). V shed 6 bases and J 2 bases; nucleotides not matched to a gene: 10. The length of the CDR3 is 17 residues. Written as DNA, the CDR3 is TGTGCCAGTAGCTCCCGGACTAGCGGGTCCTTCACAGATACGCAGTATTTT. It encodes CASSSRTSGSFTDTQYF.

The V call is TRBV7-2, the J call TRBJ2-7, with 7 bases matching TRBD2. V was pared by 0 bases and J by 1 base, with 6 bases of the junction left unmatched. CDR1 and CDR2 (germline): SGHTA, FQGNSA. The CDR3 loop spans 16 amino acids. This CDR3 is CASSLALTSASYEQYF. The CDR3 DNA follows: TGTGCCAGCAGCTTAGCGCTAACTAGCGCATCCTACGAGCAGTACTTC.

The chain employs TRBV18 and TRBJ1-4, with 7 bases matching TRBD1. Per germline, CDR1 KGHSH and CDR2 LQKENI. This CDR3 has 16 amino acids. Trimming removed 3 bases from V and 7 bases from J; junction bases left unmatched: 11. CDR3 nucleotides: TGTGCCAGCTCACCCATAATACAGGGGAGCCCTGAAAAACTGTTTTTT. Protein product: CASSPIIQGSPEKLFF.

The CDR3 DNA reads as TGTGCCAGCAGTTACGGCGGGAGTAAAAATGAGCAGTTCTTC. As protein: CASSYGGSKNEQFF. The V call is TRBV6-2 or TRBV6-3, the J call TRBJ2-1; the match to TRBD2 covers 7 bases. The CDR3 spans 14 residues. In germline, CDR1 is MNHEY, CDR2 SVGEGT. The trim removed 2 bases at V and 7 bases at J, leaving 5 bases unmatched.

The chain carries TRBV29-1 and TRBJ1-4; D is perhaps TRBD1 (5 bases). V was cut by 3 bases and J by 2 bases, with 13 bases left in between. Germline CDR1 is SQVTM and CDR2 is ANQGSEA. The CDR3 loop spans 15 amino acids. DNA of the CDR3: TGCAGCGTTGAGGCACCAGGGCTCACTAATGAAAAACTGTTTTTT. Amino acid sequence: CSVEAPGLTNEKLFF.

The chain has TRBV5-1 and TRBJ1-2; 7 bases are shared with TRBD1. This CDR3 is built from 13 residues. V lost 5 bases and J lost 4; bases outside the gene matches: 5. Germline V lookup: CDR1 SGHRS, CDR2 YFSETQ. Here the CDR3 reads CASRPTGFYGYTF. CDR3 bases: TGCGCCAGCAGACCGACAGGGTTCTATGGCTACACCTTC. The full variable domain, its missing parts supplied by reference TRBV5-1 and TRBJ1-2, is KAGVTQTPRYLIKTRGQQVTLSCSPISGHRSVSWYQQTPGQGLQFLFEYFSETQRNKGNFPGRFSGRQFSNSRSEMNVSTLELGDSALYLCASRPTGFYGYTFGSGTRLTVV.